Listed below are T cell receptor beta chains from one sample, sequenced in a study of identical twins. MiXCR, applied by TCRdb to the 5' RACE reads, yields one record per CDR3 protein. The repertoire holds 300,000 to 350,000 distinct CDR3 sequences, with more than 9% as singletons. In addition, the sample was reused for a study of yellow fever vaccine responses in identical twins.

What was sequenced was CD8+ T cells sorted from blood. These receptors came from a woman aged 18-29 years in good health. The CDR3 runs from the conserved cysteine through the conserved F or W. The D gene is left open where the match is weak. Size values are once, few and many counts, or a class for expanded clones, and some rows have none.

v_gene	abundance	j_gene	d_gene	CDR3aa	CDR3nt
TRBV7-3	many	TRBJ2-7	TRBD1	CASSLGTGGPYEQYF	TGTGCCAGCAGCCTCGGGACAGGGGGCCCCTACGAGCAGTACTTC
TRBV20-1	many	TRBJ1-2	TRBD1	CSARDPGTAFLHGYTF	TGCAGTGCTAGAGACCCCGGGACAGCGTTCTTACATGGCTACACCTTC
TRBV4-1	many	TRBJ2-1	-	CASSQDPGNDEQFF	TGCGCCAGCAGCCAAGATCCGGGAAACGATGAGCAGTTCTTC
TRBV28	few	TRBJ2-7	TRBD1	CASSLRARTGIYEQYF	TGTGCCAGCAGTTTAAGGGCGCGGACAGGGATCTACGAGCAGTACTTC
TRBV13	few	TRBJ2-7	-	CASSSGELGHEQYF	TGTGCCAGCAGCTCGGGAGAGCTCGGGCACGAGCAGTACTTC
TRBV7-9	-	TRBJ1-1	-	CASSLGVATKGAEAFF	TGTGCCAGCAGCTTGGGGGTGGCTACCAAAGGCGCTGAAGCTTTCTTT
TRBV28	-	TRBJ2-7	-	CASQRARAVLEQYF	TGTGCCAGCCAAAGGGCAAGGGCCGTTCTCGAGCAGTACTTC
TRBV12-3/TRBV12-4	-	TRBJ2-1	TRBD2	CASSFLAGGPYEQFF	TGTGCCAGCAGTTTTCTAGCGGGGGGGCCATATGAGCAGTTCTTC
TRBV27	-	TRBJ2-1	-	CASKATAYNEQFF	TGTGCCAGCAAAGCAACAGCCTACAATGAGCAGTTCTTC
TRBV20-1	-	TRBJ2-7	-	CSARDILGGNYEQYF	TGCAGTGCTAGAGATATCCTTGGCGGGAACTACGAGCAGTACTTC
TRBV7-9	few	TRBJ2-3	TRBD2	CASSLGGGGLAADTQYF	TGTGCCAGCAGCTTAGGTGGGGGTGGACTAGCGGCAGATACGCAGTATTTT
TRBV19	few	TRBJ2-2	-	CASTRKVGELFF	TGTGCCAGTACCCGGAAGGTCGGGGAGCTGTTTTTT
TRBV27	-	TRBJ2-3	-	CASSLVGYNGISTDTQYF	TGTGCCAGCAGTTTAGTGGGGTACAATGGGATTAGCACAGATACGCAGTATTTT
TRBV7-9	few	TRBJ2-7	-	CASMAGLRSYEQYF	TGTGCCAGCATGGCAGGACTCCGCTCCTACGAGCAGTACTTC
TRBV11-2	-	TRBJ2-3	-	CASSFRRSSTDTQYF	TGTGCCAGCAGCTTTCGAAGGAGCAGCACAGATACGCAGTATTTT
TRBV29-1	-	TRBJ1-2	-	CSVERGDGYTF	TGCAGCGTTGAACGGGGAGACGGCTACACCTTC
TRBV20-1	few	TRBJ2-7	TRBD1	CSASTGQNYEQYF	TGCAGTGCTAGTACGGGACAGAACTACGAGCAGTACTTC
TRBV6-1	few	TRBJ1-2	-	CASIGMGGYGYTF	TGTGCCAGCATTGGCATGGGAGGGTATGGCTACACCTTC
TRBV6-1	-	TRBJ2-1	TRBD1	CASSPKWTGGGGQFF	TGTGCCAGCAGTCCTAAGTGGACAGGGGGTGGCGGGCAGTTCTTC
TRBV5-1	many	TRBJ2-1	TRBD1	CASSFPGQGLYNEQFF	TGCGCCAGCAGCTTCCCGGGACAGGGGCTTTACAATGAGCAGTTCTTC
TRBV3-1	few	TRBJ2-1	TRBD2	CASSQLIEGTSLYNEQFF	TGTGCCAGCAGCCAACTTATCGAAGGGACTAGTTTGTACAATGAGCAGTTCTTC
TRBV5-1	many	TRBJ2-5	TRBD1	CASSLFGRGYQETQYF	TGCGCCAGCAGCTTGTTCGGCAGGGGGTACCAAGAGACCCAGTACTTC
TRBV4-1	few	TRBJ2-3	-	CASSQGPSITDTQYF	TGCGCCAGCAGCCAAGGTCCTAGTATTACAGATACGCAGTATTTT
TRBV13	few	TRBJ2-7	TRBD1	CASSGQGFNEQYF	TGTGCCAGCTCGGGACAGGGCTTCAACGAGCAGTACTTC
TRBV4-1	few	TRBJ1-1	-	CASSHRDFEAFF	TGCGCCAGCAGCCACCGGGACTTTGAAGCTTTCTTT
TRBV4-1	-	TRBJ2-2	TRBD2	CASSLSGGDAGELFF	TGCGCCAGCAGCCTAAGCGGGGGGGATGCCGGGGAGCTGTTTTTT
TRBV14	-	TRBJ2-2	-	CASSRELNTGELFF	TGTGCCAGCAGCCGCGAGTTGAACACCGGGGAGCTGTTTTTT